The sequence of this T cell receptor beta chain was determined in a study of blood T cells in healthy people across ages. General study points: Relative to aged donors, long-lived donors carried more naive CD4+ cells and displayed higher diversity.

Sample-barcoded 5' priming and a J-beta primer mix drove a second PCR of roughly 7 to 11 cycles. Researchers report that a template-switch adaptor with 12 random nucleotides tagged each cDNA molecule. Per sample, CDR3-containing paired-end reads numbered at least 3 million. TCRdb independently ran MiXCR on the 5' RACE reads; one entry per CDR3 protein. The sample lists 700,000 to 900,000 distinct CDR3 sequences, roughly 50% seen once, with approximately 41% in the top ten. With respect to this clonotype: Its target is not known.

The CDR3 is made up of 15 amino acids. The V end was cut by 1 base, the J end by 4 bases, with 10 bases between. CDR1 is PRHDT, CDR2 FYEKMQ, per germline (reference sequence). This clonotype was sampled from a man older than 75 in good health. The material sequenced was blood. The chain is built from TRBV13 and TRBJ2-2, with D possibly TRBD2 on 6 matching bases. The CDR3 DNA is TGTGCCAGCAGCTTAGTGGCGGGACGCACCGGGGAGCTGTTTTTT. Amino acid sequence: CASSLVAGRTGELFF.